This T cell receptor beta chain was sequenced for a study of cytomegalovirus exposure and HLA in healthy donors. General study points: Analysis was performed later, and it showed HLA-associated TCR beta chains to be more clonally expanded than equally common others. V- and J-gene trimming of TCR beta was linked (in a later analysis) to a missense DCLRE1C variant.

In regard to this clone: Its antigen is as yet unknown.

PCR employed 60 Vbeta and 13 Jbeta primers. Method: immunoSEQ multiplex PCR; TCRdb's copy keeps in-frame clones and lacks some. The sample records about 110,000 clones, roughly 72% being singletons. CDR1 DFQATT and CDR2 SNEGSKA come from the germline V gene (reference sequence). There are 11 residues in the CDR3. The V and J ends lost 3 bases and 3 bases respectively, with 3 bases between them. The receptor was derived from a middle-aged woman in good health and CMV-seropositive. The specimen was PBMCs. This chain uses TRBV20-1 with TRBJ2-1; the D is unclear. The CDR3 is CSARYYNEQFF. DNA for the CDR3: TGCAGTGCTAGGTACTACAATGAGCAGTTCTTC.